A single sample is the source of the 30 T cell receptor beta chains below, sequenced in a study of shared T cell receptors in the human thymus. Assay: immunoSEQ multiplex PCR; the TCRdb copy retains only in-frame clones and omits some. The sample contains hundreds of thousands of clones, 87% of which appear only once. Separately, the same data were catalogued under a study of human thymus T cells.

Sequencing was carried out using thymocytes. The receptors here all came from a boy younger than two with a congenital heart defect.

The chain joins TRBV6-5 to TRBJ1-4; TRBD1 is a possible D gene (5 bases). The CDR3 is made up of 13 amino acids. Between the trimmed V and J ends, which lost 6 bases and 5 bases, there was a span of 10 bases. Germline CDR1 reads MNHEY; CDR2 reads SVGAGI. CDR3 sequence reads: CASSPRQNEKLFF. The CDR3 DNA is TGTGCCAGCAGCCCCCGACAGAATGAAAAACTGTTTTTT.

The chain carries TRBV11-2 and TRBJ2-1; 9 bases are a match to TRBD2. The CDR3 sequence is 15 residues long. Trimming removed 7 bases from V and 7 bases from J; junction bases left unmatched: 11. CDR1 is SGHAT and CDR2 is FQNNGV in the germline V gene. The CDR3 DNA is TGTGCCAGCACCCCAAGGGGCGGGAGGGAAAATGAGCAGTTCTTC. Its translation is CASTPRGGRENEQFF.

V gene TRBV28 combines with J gene TRBJ2-7; D may be TRBD1 (6 bases). CDR3 length equals 14 residues. Germline CDR1 is MDHEN and CDR2 is SYDVKM. Trimming removed 2 bases from V and 1 base from J, with 9 bases in between. The CDR3, as DNA: TGTGCCAGCAGTTTACAGGGGTTGTCCTACGAGCAGTACTTC. Translated: CASSLQGLSYEQYF.

The chain has TRBV27 and TRBJ2-1; 9 bases agree with TRBD2. CDR1 is MNHEY, CDR2 SMNVEV, per germline (reference sequence). The CDR3 totals 16 residues. The V and J ends lost 2 bases and 4 bases, in that order; junction bases with no gene match: 6. As DNA, the CDR3 is TGTGCCAGCAGTTTAGTGTCTAGCGGGAAATACAATGAGCAGTTCTTC. Its protein is CASSLVSSGKYNEQFF.

This rearrangement joins TRBV4-2 to TRBJ1-1; D gene unclear. Germline V lookup: CDR1 LGHNA, CDR2 YNFKEQ. There are 16 residues in the CDR3. Trimming pared 0 bases from V and 1 base from J, leaving 12 bases between. The CDR3 sequence is CASSQDMGGSNTEAFF. In DNA form, the CDR3 reads TGTGCCAGCAGCCAAGATATGGGAGGGTCGAACACTGAAGCTTTCTTT.

The chain employs TRBV27 and TRBJ2-7; 7 bases match TRBD2. J lost 7 bases, V lost 8 bases, and 14 bases had no gene match. This CDR3 has 14 amino acids. Germline assignment: CDR1 MNHEY and CDR2 SMNVEV (reference sequence). In DNA form, the CDR3 reads TGTGCCAGCGGGGAAGCTAGCGGTGTCTGGGAGCAGTACTTC. Protein: CASGEASGVWEQYF.

The chain carries TRBV5-1 and TRBJ2-1; 10 bases agree with TRBD2. The ends lost 2 bases at V and 6 bases at J; junction bases unmatched: 11. This CDR3 spans 17 amino acids. CDR1 is SGHRS, CDR2 YFSETQ, per germline. The DNA of the CDR3 is TGCGCCAGCAGCTTACCCCCTCTAGCGGGAGTGTTCAATGAGCAGTTCTTC. It translates to CASSLPPLAGVFNEQFF.

The chain carries TRBV25-1 and TRBJ1-5; no firm D call. Trimming shortened V by 5 bases and J by 0 bases, and 8 bases separated the two germline ends. Germline CDR1 reads MGHDK; CDR2 reads SYGVNS. The CDR3 covers 14 residues. CDR3 DNA: TGTGCCAGCAGTCGGGGTTTTAGCAATCAGCCCCAGCATTTT. Translation: CASSRGFSNQPQHF.

The chain recombines TRBV11-2 with TRBJ2-7; maybe TRBD2 (6 bases). The V end was cut by 1 base, the J end by 3 bases, with 13 bases between. Germline assignment: CDR1 SGHAT and CDR2 FQNNGV. There are 15 residues in the CDR3. The CDR3 DNA follows: TGTGCCAGCAGCTTAGGGGGGGTTGGCTACTACGAGCAGTACTTC. This gives the protein CASSLGGVGYYEQYF.

A single count supports this clone. This chain uses TRBV28 with TRBJ2-1, with 7 bases aligning to TRBD1. CDR1 is MDHEN, CDR2 SYDVKM, per germline. V lost 6 bases and J lost 2; bases outside the gene matches: 1. The CDR3 covers 13 residues. The CDR3 coding sequence is TGTGCCAGCAGAGGGACAGCCTACAATGAGCAGTTCTTC. This encodes CASRGTAYNEQFF.

CDR3 bases: TGTGCCAGCACCGCCGACAGGGTGAACACTGAAGCTTTCTTT. Translation: CASTADRVNTEAFF. The gene calls are TRBV6-6 and TRBJ1-1, with TRBD1 matching 7 bases. J lost 0 bases, V lost 7 bases, and 5 bases had no gene match. The germline CDR1 and CDR2 sequences are MNHNY and SVGAGI (reference sequence). The CDR3 spans 14 residues.

V is TRBV4-3 and J is TRBJ2-5; 9 nucleotides agree with TRBD2. The CDR3 sequence is 16 residues long. V lost 1 base, J lost 2 bases, and 5 bases stayed unmatched. Per germline, CDR1 LGHNA and CDR2 YSLEER. CDR3 amino acids: CASSQVGLAGQETQYF. Here the CDR3 DNA reads TGCGCCAGCAGCCAAGTAGGGCTAGCGGGACAAGAGACCCAGTACTTC.

The chain combines TRBV5-1 with TRBJ1-2, with D tentatively TRBD1 (5 bases). Germline lookup yields CDR1 SGHRS and CDR2 YFSETQ. Trimming removed 1 base from V and 7 bases from J, with 11 bases in between. The CDR3 extends over 13 amino acids. CDR3 protein: CASSLSQGGGYTF. The CDR3 nucleotides read TGCGCCAGCAGCTTGAGTCAGGGCGGTGGCTACACCTTC.

This rearrangement joins TRBV4-3 to TRBJ1-3; tentative D call: TRBD1 (6 bases). V lost 1 base to trimming and J lost 3 bases, with 10 bases between them. The germline gives CDR1 LGHNA, CDR2 YSLEER. The length of the CDR3 is 15 residues. CDR3 nucleotides: TGCGCCAGCAGCCAAGTCCAGGGGCTTGGAAACACCATATATTTT. Its protein is CASSQVQGLGNTIYF.

The chain is built from TRBV29-1 and TRBJ2-7; 14 nucleotides align to TRBD2. J gave up 2 bases and V 4 bases, and 7 bases lay outside the gene matches. CDR3 length equals 16 residues. The germline CDR1 and CDR2 sequences are SQVTM and ANQGSEA. The CDR3 sequence is CSVVKRTSGGTYEQYF. As DNA, the CDR3 is TGCAGCGTTGTCAAGAGGACTAGCGGGGGGACCTACGAGCAGTACTTC.

V usage is TRBV27 and J usage is TRBJ2-7; 14 nucleotides agree with TRBD2. The CDR3 is made up of 18 amino acids. Looked up from germline, CDR1 is MNHEY and CDR2 is SMNVEV (reference sequence). V was clipped by 5 bases and J by 3 bases; unmatched bases: 12. The CDR3, as DNA: TGTGCCAGCAGTCCCCAACGCGCGACTAGCGGGAGGGACTACGAGCAGTACTTC. The encoded protein is CASSPQRATSGRDYEQYF.

J is TRBJ2-5 and V is TRBV5-1; D not resolved. V lost 8 bases to trimming and J lost 3 bases, with 8 bases between them. The CDR3 loop spans 11 amino acids. CDR1 SGHRS and CDR2 YFSETQ come from the germline V gene. CDR3 amino acids: CASNSEETQYF. In DNA form, the CDR3 reads TGCGCCAGTAACTCGGAAGAGACCCAGTACTTC.

The chain couples TRBV5-1 to TRBJ2-1; a possible D gene is TRBD2 (6 bases). The V gene's germline CDR1 is SGHRS and CDR2 YFSETQ. The length of the CDR3 is 14 residues. Trimming shortened V by 5 bases and J by 4 bases, and 13 bases separated the two germline ends. The CDR3 region has the DNA TGCGCCAGCAGGGGTGCGGGAAGGTACAATGAGCAGTTCTTC. Residues: CASRGAGRYNEQFF.

The V and J genes are TRBV4-3 and TRBJ2-1, with a weak D call TRBD2 (7 bases). Germline CDR1 reads LGHNA; CDR2 reads YSLEER. V was trimmed by 0 bases and J by 2 bases, leaving 17 bases between them. This CDR3 region has 18 residues. The CDR3 loop reads CASSQDRAGADTYNEQFF. The CDR3 region has the DNA TGCGCCAGCAGCCAAGATCGGGCGGGGGCGGACACCTACAATGAGCAGTTCTTC.

The V and J genes are TRBV9 and TRBJ2-3; D possibly corresponds to TRBD2 (7 bases). V was trimmed by 3 bases and J by 1 base, leaving 12 bases between them. CDR1 and CDR2 from the germline V gene are SGDLS and YYNGEE. CDR3 length: 15 amino acids. The CDR3 loop is CASSAQGRGTDTQYF. The CDR3 DNA reads TGTGCCAGCAGCGCCCAGGGGAGGGGCACAGATACGCAGTATTTT.

The chain combines TRBV12-5 with TRBJ2-7; weak D call: TRBD2 (6 bases). CDR1 LGHNT and CDR2 FRNRAP come from the germline V gene. Trimming stripped 6 bases from V and 5 bases from J, with 17 bases between. This CDR3 is built from 14 residues. CDR3 amino acids: CASGPGLQGNEQYF. DNA of the CDR3: TGTGCTAGTGGCCCGGGACTCCAGGGAAACGAGCAGTACTTC.

This clone was counted once. V is TRBV19 and J is TRBJ2-7; 7 bases are a match to TRBD1. Per germline, CDR1 LNHDA and CDR2 SQIVND (reference sequence). CDR3 length equals 15 residues. With V trimmed by 1 base and J by 0 bases, 3 bases remained unmatched. CDR3 in DNA: TGTGCCAGTAGTATAGCGGACAGGAGCTCCTACGAGCAGTACTTC. This gives the protein CASSIADRSSYEQYF.

This sequence joins TRBV4-1 and TRBJ1-1; TRBD1 might be the D (6 bases). Trimming cost V 0 bases and J 1 base, with 9 bases left between them. This CDR3 spans 15 amino acids. Looked up from germline, CDR1 is MGHRA and CDR2 is YSYEKL. CDR3 residues: CASSQEGDKNTEAFF. CDR3 in DNA: TGCGCCAGCAGCCAAGAAGGGGACAAGAACACTGAAGCTTTCTTT.

The chain joins TRBV6-5 to TRBJ1-5; D perhaps matches TRBD1 (5 bases). The CDR3 consists of 14 residues. V was cut by 5 bases and J by 3 bases, with 11 bases left in between. Germline V lookup: CDR1 MNHEY, CDR2 SVGAGI. CDR3 sequence: CASSTRQPNQPQHF. The CDR3 nucleotides are TGTGCCAGCAGTACTCGACAGCCCAATCAGCCCCAGCATTTT.

V gene TRBV25-1 combines with J gene TRBJ1-1, with D uncertain. Germline V lookup: CDR1 MGHDK, CDR2 SYGVNS. The length of the CDR3 is 13 residues. V lost 3 bases and J 11 bases, leaving 16 bases between the germline ends. The CDR3 nucleotides are TGTGCCAGCAGTGAGAAGCGCGCATCCTTTGCTTTCTTT. Translation gives CASSEKRASFAFF.

This CDR3 is CASSENRGDNQPQHF. As DNA, the CDR3 is TGTGCCAGCAGCGAGAACAGGGGCGACAATCAGCCCCAGCATTTT. The V and J genes are TRBV6-1 and TRBJ1-5, with 7 bases matching TRBD1. Germline CDR1 and CDR2: MNHNS and SASEGT. With V trimmed by 6 bases and J by 3 bases, 8 bases remained unmatched. The CDR3 covers 15 residues.

This rearrangement joins TRBV9 to TRBJ2-2; 7 nucleotides align to TRBD1. The V gene's germline CDR1 is SGDLS and CDR2 YYNGEE. V trimming: 3 bases; J trimming: 3 bases; junction bases outside the gene matches: 5. This CDR3 contains 15 residues. The CDR3 region has the DNA TGTGCCAGCAGCGGCCGGACAGGCTACACCGGGGAGCTGTTTTTT. Protein product: CASSGRTGYTGELFF. Together with reference TRBV9 and TRBJ2-2, the CDR3 gives the full variable domain: DSGVTQTPKHLITATGQRVTLRCSPRSGDLSVYWYQQSLDQGLQFLIQYYNGEERAKGNILERFSAQQFPDLHSELNLSSLELGDSALYFCASSGRTGYTGELFFGEGSRLTVL.

The chain uses TRBV9 and TRBJ2-2, with 10 bases identical to TRBD2. This CDR3 is built from 17 residues. J lost 7 bases, V lost 0 bases, and 9 bases had no gene match. In germline, CDR1 is SGDLS, CDR2 YYNGEE. The CDR3 DNA reads as TGTGCCAGCAGCGTAGACGAGCGGGAGGGCGTGGGCGGGGAGCTGTTTTTT. Its protein product is CASSVDEREGVGGELFF.

CDR3 loop: CASSVGGATEAQFF. Here the CDR3 DNA reads TGTGCCAGCAGCGTAGGTGGAGCAACCGAGGCGCAGTTCTTC. J is TRBJ2-1 and V is TRBV9, with unresolved D. CDR1 is SGDLS and CDR2 is YYNGEE in the germline V gene. The CDR3 covers 14 residues. V lost 0 bases to trimming and J lost 12 bases, with 16 bases between them.

The rearrangement links TRBV7-2 to TRBJ2-1; 10 nucleotides agree with TRBD2. Trimming at V came to 4 bases and at J to 4 bases, leaving 10 bases not matched to a gene. This CDR3 has 17 amino acids. CDR1 is SGHTA, CDR2 FQGNSA, per germline. The CDR3 is CASSSEPGLAIYNEQFF. Written as DNA, the CDR3 is TGTGCCAGCAGCTCAGAACCGGGACTAGCGATTTACAATGAGCAGTTCTTC. Filled out from reference TRBV7-2 and TRBJ2-1, the complete variable domain reads GAGVSQSPSNKVTEKGKDVELRCDPISGHTALYWYRQSLGQGLEFLIYFQGNSAPDKSGLPSDRFSAERTGGSVSTLTIQRTQQEDSAVYLCASSSEPGLAIYNEQFFGPGTRLTVL.